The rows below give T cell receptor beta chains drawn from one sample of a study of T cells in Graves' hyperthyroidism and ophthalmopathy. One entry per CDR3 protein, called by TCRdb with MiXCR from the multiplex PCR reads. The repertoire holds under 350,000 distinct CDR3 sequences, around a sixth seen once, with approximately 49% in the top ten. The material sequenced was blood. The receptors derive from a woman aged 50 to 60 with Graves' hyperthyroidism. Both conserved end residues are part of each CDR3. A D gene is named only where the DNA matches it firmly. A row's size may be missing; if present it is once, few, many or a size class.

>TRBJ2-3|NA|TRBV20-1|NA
TGCAGTGCTAGAGATGGGGCGGGGAATACGCAGTATTTT
CSARDGAGNTQYF
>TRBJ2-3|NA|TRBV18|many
TGTGCCAGCTCACCACTACAGGGCTCCACAGATACGCAGTATTTT
CASSPLQGSTDTQYF
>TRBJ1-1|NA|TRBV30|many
TGTGCCTGGAGTGATATACAAACTGAAGCTTTCTTT
CAWSDIQTEAFF
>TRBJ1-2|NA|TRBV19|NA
TGTGCCAGTACCCGGACTCTCATAACTAACTATGGCTACACCTTC
CASTRTLITNYGYTF
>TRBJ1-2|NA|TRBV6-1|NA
TGTGCCGCCCGGGGGGGAGCTAACTATGGCTACACCTTC
CAARGGANYGYTF
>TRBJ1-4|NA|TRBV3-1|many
TGTGCCAGCAGCCCGTCTAGAGGTGGGAATGAAAAACTGTTTTTT
CASSPSRGGNEKLFF
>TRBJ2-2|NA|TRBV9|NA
TGTGCCAGCAGCGTAGATATAGGCCCAGGGGCCGGGGAGCTGTTTTTT
CASSVDIGPGAGELFF
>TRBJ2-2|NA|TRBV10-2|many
TGCGCCAGCAGTGAGCCGGGCGGTGGGGGGCCGTACACCGGGGAGCTGTTTTTT
CASSEPGGGGPYTGELFF
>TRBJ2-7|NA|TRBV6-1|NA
TGTGCCAGCAGTGAAGACGATAGTTTCCACGAGCAGTACTTC
CASSEDDSFHEQYF
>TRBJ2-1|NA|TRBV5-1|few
TGCGCCAGCAGCGGTATTACAGGACTAAAAGGCTCCTACAATGAGCAGTTCTTC
CASSGITGLKGSYNEQFF
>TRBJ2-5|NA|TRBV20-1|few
TGCAGTGCTAGAGGGATGGGGCGGATATCCCAAGAGACCCAGTACTTC
CSARGMGRISQETQYF
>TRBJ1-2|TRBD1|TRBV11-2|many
TGTGCCAGCAGCCCATCCGGGACAGGGTACAGTCGGGCCTATGGCTACACCTTC
CASSPSGTGYSRAYGYTF
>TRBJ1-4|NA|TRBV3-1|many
TGTGCCAGCAGCCAAGAGGGGCAGGGTAATGAAAAACTGTTTTTT
CASSQEGQGNEKLFF
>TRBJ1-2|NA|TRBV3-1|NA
TGTGCCAGCAGCCAAGCAAGGGGAGCAGACTATGGCTACACCTTC
CASSQARGADYGYTF
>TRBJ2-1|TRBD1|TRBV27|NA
TGTGCCAGCAGTCCAAGTTTCGGGACAGGGGGACGCAATGAGCAGTTCTTC
CASSPSFGTGGRNEQFF
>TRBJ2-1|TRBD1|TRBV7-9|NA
TGTGCCAGCAGCCCCATGACAGGGGATGAGCAGTTCTTC
CASSPMTGDEQFF
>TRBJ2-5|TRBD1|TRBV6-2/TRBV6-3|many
TGTGCCAGCAAGAACAGGGGGTGGGAGACCCAGTACTTC
CASKNRGWETQYF
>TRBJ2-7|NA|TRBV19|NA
TGTGCCAGTAGGGTACAGGGAGCCAACTCCTACGAGCAGTACTTC
CASRVQGANSYEQYF
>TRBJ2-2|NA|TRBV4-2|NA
TGTGCCAGCAGCCAGGCCCTCCGGCGGGGCTCCTCCGGTGGGGGTCCCGGGGAGCTGTTTTTT
CASSQALRRGSSGGGPGELFF
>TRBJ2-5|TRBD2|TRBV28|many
TGTGCCAGCAGTTCATGGACTAGCGGGAGAGAGACCCAGTACTTC
CASSSWTSGRETQYF
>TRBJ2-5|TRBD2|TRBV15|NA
TGTGCCACCAGCAGAGTCAGGACTAGCGGGGTTCAAGAGACCCAGTACTTC
CATSRVRTSGVQETQYF
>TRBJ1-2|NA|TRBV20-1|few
TGCAGTGCTAGAGCCCCCGGGGTCTCTAACTATGGCTACACCTTC
CSARAPGVSNYGYTF
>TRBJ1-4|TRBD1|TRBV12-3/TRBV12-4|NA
TGTGCCAGCAGTTGGCAGGGGGCGTTCGATGAAAAACTGTTTTTT
CASSWQGAFDEKLFF
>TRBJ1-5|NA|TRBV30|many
TGTGCCTACAAATTCCCGCTCTATAGCAATCAGCCCCAGCATTTT
CAYKFPLYSNQPQHF
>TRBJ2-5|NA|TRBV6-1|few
TGTGCCAGCAGTTCCCCCGGAGGAGGGCCCCAAGAGACCCAGTACTTC
CASSSPGGGPQETQYF
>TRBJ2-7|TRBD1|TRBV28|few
TGTGCCAGCAGTATGACAGGGGGCAACGACGAGCAGTACTTC
CASSMTGGNDEQYF
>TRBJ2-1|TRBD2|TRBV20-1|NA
TGCAGTGCTAGAGACTTGGGACTAGCGTTACCTAGCTCCTACAATGAGCAGTTCTTC
CSARDLGLALPSSYNEQFF
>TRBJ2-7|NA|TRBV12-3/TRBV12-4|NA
TGTGCCAGCAGTTTATGGGATGGCGAGCAGTACTTC
CASSLWDGEQYF
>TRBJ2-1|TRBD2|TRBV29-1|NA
TGCAGCGTTGATTCGGCTAGCGGGGGGCTGGGCAATGAGCAGTTCTTC
CSVDSASGGLGNEQFF
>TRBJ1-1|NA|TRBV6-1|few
TGTGCCAGCAGCCCTCCCGGGACTCAGAACACTGAAGCTTTATTT
CASSPPGTQNTEALF
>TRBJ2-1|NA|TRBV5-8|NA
TGTGCCAGCAGCTACACCAGGAATGAGCAGTTCTTC
CASSYTRNEQFF
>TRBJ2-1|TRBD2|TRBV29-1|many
TGCAGCGCCGCGCCGGGGGGTGAGCAGTTCTTC
CSAAPGGEQFF
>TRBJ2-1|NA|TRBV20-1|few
TGCAGTGCTAGCCAGGGGAACTACAATGAGCAGTTCTTC
CSASQGNYNEQFF
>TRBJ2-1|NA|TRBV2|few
TGTGCCAGCAGGGCCCTCGGAGGGGGCGCGAACAATGAGCAGTTCTTC
CASRALGGGANNEQFF
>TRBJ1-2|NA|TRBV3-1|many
TGTGCCAGCAGCCAAGATCAAGACGCGATTGGCTACACCTTC
CASSQDQDAIGYTF
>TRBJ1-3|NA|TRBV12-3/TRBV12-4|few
TGTGCCAGCAGTTTAGCGAAGGGAAACACCATATATTTT
CASSLAKGNTIYF
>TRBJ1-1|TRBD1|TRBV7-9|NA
TGTGCCAGCAGCCCTTCGGGACAGATGAACACTGAAGCTTTCTTT
CASSPSGQMNTEAFF
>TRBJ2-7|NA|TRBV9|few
TGTGCCAGCAGCGTAGAGTACAGCTCCTACGAGCAGTACTTC
CASSVEYSSYEQYF
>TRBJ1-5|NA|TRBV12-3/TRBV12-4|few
TGTGCCAGCAGTTTAAATCAGCCCCAGCATTTT
CASSLNQPQHF